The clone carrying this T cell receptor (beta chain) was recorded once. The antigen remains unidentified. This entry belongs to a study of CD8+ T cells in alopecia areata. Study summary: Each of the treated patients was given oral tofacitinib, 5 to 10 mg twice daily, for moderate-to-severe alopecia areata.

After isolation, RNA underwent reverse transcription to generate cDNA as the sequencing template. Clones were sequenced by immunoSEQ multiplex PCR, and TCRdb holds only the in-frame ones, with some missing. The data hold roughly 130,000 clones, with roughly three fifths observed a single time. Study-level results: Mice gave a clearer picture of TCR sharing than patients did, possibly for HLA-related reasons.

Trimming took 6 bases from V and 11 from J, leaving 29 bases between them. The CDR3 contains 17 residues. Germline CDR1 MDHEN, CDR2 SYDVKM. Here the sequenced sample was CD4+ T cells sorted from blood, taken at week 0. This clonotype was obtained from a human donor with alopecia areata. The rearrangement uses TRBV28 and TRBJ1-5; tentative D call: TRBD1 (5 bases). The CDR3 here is CASRPPTLGRPRVTQHF. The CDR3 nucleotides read TGTGCCAGCAGGCCACCTACCCTGGGACGCCCGCGCGTGACCCAGCATTTT.